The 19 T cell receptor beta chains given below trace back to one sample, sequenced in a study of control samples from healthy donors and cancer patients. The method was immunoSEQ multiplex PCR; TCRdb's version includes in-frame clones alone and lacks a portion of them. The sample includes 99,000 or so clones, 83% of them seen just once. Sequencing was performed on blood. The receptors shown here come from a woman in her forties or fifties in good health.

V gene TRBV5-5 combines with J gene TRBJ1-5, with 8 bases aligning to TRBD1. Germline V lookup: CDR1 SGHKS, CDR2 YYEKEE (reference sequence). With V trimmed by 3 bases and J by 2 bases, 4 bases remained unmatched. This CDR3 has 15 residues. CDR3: CASSWTGKGNQPQHF. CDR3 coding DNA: TGTGCCAGCAGCTGGACAGGGAAGGGCAATCAGCCCCAGCATTTT. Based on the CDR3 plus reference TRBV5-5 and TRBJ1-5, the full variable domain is DAGVTQSPTHLIKTRGQQVTLRCSPISGHKSVSWYQQVLGQGPQFIFQYYEKEERGRGNFPDRFSARQFPNYSSELNVNALLLGDSALYLCASSWTGKGNQPQHFGDGTRLSIL.

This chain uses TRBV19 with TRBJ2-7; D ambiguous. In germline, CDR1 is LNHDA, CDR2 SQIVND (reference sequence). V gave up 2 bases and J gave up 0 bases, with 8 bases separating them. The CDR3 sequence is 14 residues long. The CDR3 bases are TGTGCCAGTAGTATACGGGCTAACTCCTACGAGCAGTACTTC. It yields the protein CASSIRANSYEQYF.

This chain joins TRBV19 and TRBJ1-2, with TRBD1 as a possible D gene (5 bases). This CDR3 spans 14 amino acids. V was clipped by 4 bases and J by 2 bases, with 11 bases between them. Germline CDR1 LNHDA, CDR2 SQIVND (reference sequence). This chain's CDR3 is CASSTRQNNYGYTF. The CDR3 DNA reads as TGTGCCAGTAGTACCAGACAGAACAACTATGGCTACACCTTC.

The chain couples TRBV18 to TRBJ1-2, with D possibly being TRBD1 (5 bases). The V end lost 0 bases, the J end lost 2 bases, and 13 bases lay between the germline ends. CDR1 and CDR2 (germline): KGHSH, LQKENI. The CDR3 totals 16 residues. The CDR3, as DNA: TGTGCCAGCTCACCACCGGAGCGACAGCCAAACTATGGCTACACCTTC. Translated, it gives CASSPPERQPNYGYTF.

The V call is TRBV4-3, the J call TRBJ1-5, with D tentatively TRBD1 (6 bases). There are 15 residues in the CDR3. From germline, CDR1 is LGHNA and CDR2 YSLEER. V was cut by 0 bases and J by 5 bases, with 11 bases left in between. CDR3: CASSQDRGAYQPQHF. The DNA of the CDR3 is TGCGCCAGCAGCCAAGACCGGGGGGCTTATCAGCCCCAGCATTTT.

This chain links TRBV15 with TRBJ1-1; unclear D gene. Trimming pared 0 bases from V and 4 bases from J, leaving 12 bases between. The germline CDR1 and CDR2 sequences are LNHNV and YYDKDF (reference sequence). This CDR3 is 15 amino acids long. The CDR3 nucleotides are TGTGCCACCAGCAGAGAATTCGGGGTAAGCACTGAAGCTTTCTTT. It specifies CATSREFGVSTEAFF.

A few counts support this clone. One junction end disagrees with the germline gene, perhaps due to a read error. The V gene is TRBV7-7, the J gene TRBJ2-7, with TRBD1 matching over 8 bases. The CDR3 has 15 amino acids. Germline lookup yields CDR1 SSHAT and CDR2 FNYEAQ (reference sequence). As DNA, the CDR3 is TGTGCTAGCAGCTTAGAGAGGACAGGGAAGTCCGAGCAGTACTTC. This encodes CASSLERTGKSEQYF.

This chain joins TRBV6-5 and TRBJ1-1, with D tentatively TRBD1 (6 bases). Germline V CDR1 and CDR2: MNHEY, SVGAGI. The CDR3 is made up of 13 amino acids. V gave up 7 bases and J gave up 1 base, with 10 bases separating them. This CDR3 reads CASTADRNTEAFF. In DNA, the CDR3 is TGTGCCAGCACTGCGGACAGGAACACTGAAGCTTTCTTT.

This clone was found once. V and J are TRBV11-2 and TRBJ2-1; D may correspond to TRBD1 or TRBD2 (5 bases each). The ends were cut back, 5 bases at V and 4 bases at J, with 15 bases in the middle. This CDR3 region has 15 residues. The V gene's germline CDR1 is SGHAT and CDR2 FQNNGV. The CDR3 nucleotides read TGTGCCAGCAGCGACACCGGGACCAGATACAATGAGCAGTTCTTC. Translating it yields CASSDTGTRYNEQFF.

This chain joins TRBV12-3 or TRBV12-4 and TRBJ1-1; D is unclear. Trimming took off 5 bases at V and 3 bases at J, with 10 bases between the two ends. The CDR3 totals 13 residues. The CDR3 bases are TGTGCCAGCAGTATGACTTGGGACACTGAAGCTTTCTTT. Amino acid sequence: CASSMTWDTEAFF.

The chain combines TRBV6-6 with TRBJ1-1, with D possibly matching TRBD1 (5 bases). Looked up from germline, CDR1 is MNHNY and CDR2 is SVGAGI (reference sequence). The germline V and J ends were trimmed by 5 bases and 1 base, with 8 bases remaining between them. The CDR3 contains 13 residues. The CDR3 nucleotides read TGTGCCAGCAGTCCGGGACCGAACACTGAAGCTTTCTTT. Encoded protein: CASSPGPNTEAFF.

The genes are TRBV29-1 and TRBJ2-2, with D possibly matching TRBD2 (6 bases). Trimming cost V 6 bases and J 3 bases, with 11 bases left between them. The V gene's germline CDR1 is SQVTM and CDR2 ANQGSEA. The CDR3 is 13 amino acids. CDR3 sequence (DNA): TGCAGCGTCCGGGGGATCGACACCGGGGAGCTGTTTTTT. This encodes CSVRGIDTGELFF.

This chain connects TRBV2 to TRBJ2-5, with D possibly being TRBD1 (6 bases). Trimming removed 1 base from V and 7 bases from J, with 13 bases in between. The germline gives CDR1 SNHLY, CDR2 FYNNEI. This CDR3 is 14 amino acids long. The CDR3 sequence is CASSEVGAGATQYF. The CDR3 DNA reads TGTGCCAGCAGTGAAGTGGGGGCCGGGGCGACCCAGTACTTC. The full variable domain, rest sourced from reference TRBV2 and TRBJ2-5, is EPEVTQTPSHQVTQMGQEVILRCVPISNHLYFYWYRQILGQKVEFLVSFYNNEISEKSEIFDDQFSVERPDGSNFTLKIRSTKLEDSAMYFCASSEVGAGATQYFGPGTRLLVL.

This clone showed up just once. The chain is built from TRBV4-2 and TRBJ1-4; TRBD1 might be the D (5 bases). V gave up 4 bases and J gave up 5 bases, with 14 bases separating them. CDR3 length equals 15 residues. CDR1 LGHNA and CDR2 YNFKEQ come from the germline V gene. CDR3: CASSPAAGVNEKLFF. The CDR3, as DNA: TGTGCCAGCAGCCCCGCGGCGGGGGTGAATGAAAAACTGTTTTTT.

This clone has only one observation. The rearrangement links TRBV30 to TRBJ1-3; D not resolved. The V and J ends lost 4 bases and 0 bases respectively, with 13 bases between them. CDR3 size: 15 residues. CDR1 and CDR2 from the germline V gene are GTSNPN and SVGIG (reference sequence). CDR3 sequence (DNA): TGTGCCTGGACCCCGGGCACCTTCTCTGGAAACACCATATATTTT. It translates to CAWTPGTFSGNTIYF.

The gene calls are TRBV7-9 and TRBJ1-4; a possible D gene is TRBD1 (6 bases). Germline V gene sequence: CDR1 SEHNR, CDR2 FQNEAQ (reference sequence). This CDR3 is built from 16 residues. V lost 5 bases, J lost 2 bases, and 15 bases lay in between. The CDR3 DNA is TGTGCCAGCAGCCTCGACCGGGGGGCTACTAATGAAAAACTGTTTTTT. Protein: CASSLDRGATNEKLFF.

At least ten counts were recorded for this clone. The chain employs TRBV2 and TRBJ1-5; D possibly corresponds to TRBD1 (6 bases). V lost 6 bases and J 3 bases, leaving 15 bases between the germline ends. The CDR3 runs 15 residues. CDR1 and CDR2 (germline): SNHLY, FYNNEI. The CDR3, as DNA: TGTGCCAGCAGCCAAGAACAGGGATTCAATCAGCCCCAGCATTTT. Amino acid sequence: CASSQEQGFNQPQHF. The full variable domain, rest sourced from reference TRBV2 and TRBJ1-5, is EPEVTQTPSHQVTQMGQEVILRCVPISNHLYFYWYRQILGQKVEFLVSFYNNEISEKSEIFDDQFSVERPDGSNFTLKIRSTKLEDSAMYFCASSQEQGFNQPQHFGDGTRLSIL.

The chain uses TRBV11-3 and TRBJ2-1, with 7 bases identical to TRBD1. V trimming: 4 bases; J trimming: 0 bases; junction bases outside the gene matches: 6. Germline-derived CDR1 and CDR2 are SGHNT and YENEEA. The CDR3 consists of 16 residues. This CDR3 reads CASSSGQISSYNEQFF. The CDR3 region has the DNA TGTGCCAGCAGCTCGGGACAGATAAGCTCCTACAATGAGCAGTTCTTC.

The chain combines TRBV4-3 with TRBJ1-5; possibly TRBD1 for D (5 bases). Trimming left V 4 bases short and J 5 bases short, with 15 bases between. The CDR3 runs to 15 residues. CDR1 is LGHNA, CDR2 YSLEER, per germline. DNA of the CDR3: TGCGCCAGCAGCCCAAGCCGGGGCTTTGATCAGCCCCAGCATTTT. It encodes CASSPSRGFDQPQHF.